These 10 T cell receptor beta chains were all obtained from the same sample, sequenced in a study of blood T cell repertoires in COVID-19. Clones were sequenced by immunoSEQ multiplex PCR, and TCRdb holds only the in-frame ones, with some missing. The data contain about 380,000 clones, 85% to 90% of them seen just once; the ten biggest clones take up 1.2%. Sequencing used PBMCs or T cells enriched from blood (not recorded which). These receptors all stem from a woman aged 18-29 years who had recovered from COVID-19.

This chain joins TRBV6-5 and TRBJ1-2; D is perhaps TRBD1 (6 bases). Germline values: CDR1 MNHEY, CDR2 SVGAGI. V lost 10 bases and J 4 bases, leaving 19 bases between the germline ends. The CDR3 length is 14 residues. As DNA, the CDR3 is TGTGCCACAAGATACAGGGTGTCGGGCTATGGCTACACCTTC. As protein: CATRYRVSGYGYTF.

This clone was detected only once. The chain is built from TRBV4-2 and TRBJ2-7; 8 nucleotides match TRBD1. CDR3 length equals 15 residues. V shed 2 bases and J 4 bases; nucleotides not matched to a gene: 7. The germline V gene encodes CDR1 LGHNA and CDR2 YNFKEQ. The CDR3 nucleotides read TGTGCCAGCAGCCAAACCGGGACAGGTGTTTACGAGCAGTACTTC. Translated, it gives CASSQTGTGVYEQYF.

This clone was observed a handful of times. The genes are TRBV7-3 and TRBJ2-1; no reliable D call. Germline values: CDR1 SGHTA, CDR2 FQGTGA. The CDR3 loop spans 15 amino acids. The V and J ends lost 2 bases and 2 bases respectively, with 10 bases between them. CDR3 region: CASSLHGDTYNEQFF. In DNA, the CDR3 is TGTGCCAGCAGCTTACACGGAGATACCTACAATGAGCAGTTCTTC.

V usage is TRBV30 and J usage is TRBJ1-1; D is ambiguous. Germline V gene lookup returns CDR1 GTSNPN and CDR2 SVGIG (reference sequence). The CDR3 sequence is 14 residues long. Trimming stripped 3 bases from V and 1 base from J, with 12 bases between. CDR3 nucleotides: TGTGCCTGGAGGAGGAGAGGCACGAACACTGAAGCTTTCTTT. It yields the protein CAWRRRGTNTEAFF.

The count of this clone is one. The chain couples TRBV6-2 or TRBV6-3 to TRBJ1-5; 7 bases agree with TRBD1. The CDR3 has 19 amino acids. Germline V lookup: CDR1 MNHEY, CDR2 SVGEGT. V lost 0 bases, J lost 1 base, and 12 bases stayed unmatched. The CDR3 loop is CASSYSRRDGTASNQPQHF. CDR3 in DNA: TGTGCCAGCAGTTACTCGCGGCGTGACGGGACAGCAAGCAATCAGCCCCAGCATTTT.

V and J are TRBV6-5 and TRBJ1-3; 7 nucleotides agree with TRBD1. This CDR3 region has 14 residues. Trimming took 6 bases from V and 4 from J; bases not matched to a gene: 6. Per germline, CDR1 MNHEY and CDR2 SVGAGI. This CDR3 is CASRVSGQGNTIYF. The CDR3 coding sequence is TGTGCCAGCAGGGTGTCGGGACAGGGAAACACCATATATTTT.

The CDR3 here is CASSLALAGGPIAKNIQYF. The CDR3 nucleotides read TGCGCCAGCAGCTTAGCACTAGCGGGGGGGCCCATAGCCAAAAACATTCAGTACTTC. V is TRBV5-1 and J is TRBJ2-4; 13 bases are shared with TRBD2. Germline assignment: CDR1 SGHRS and CDR2 YFSETQ. The CDR3 runs 19 residues. Trimming removed 2 bases from V and 0 bases from J; junction bases left unmatched: 8.

The gene calls are TRBV2 and TRBJ2-7; D possibly corresponds to TRBD2 (5 bases). V was pared by 10 bases and J by 4 bases, with 17 bases between. The CDR3 is 13 amino acids. Germline values: CDR1 SNHLY, CDR2 FYNNEI. The CDR3 loop is CATFEGKRYEQYF. The CDR3 nucleotides read TGTGCCACTTTCGAGGGAAAGCGGTACGAGCAGTACTTC.

The rearrangement uses TRBV5-1 and TRBJ2-7; the match to TRBD1 covers 7 bases. V was clipped by 0 bases and J by 4 bases; unmatched bases: 4. The CDR3 has 14 amino acids. Germline V lookup: CDR1 SGHRS, CDR2 YFSETQ. The CDR3: CASSLDRGEYEQYF. The CDR3, as DNA: TGCGCCAGCAGCTTGGACAGGGGAGAGTACGAGCAGTACTTC.

V usage is TRBV28 and J usage is TRBJ2-5; TRBD2 is a possible D gene (7 bases). Germline V gene data show CDR1 as MDHEN and CDR2 as SYDVKM. Trimming cost V 10 bases and J 5 bases, with 23 bases left between them. The CDR3 length is 15 residues. The CDR3 bases are TGTGCCACCCTCCAAGGGGGGGGCAGTTGGGAGACCCAGTACTTC. Translation: CATLQGGGSWETQYF.